The 4 T cell receptor beta chains below were found in one sample sequenced in a study of read filtering for tumor transcriptome and immune sequencing. From about 400 ng of RNA, a library with molecular barcoded alpha/delta and beta/gamma adaptors was made. TCRdb re-called the reads with MiXCR, one entry per CDR3 protein. Altogether around 40,000 distinct CDR3 sequences are present, about an eighth being singletons, with the ten largest covering around 35%. Material: a population of CD138-negative cells sorted from bone marrow. The source is a donor at least 40 years old with multiple myeloma.

This clonotype was found many times. This chain connects TRBV24-1 to TRBJ2-3; D possibly corresponds to TRBD1 (7 bases). CDR3 size: 15 residues. The germline CDR1 and CDR2 sequences are KGHDR and SFDVKD. V was clipped by 4 bases and J by 7 bases, with 17 bases between them. DNA for the CDR3: TGTGCCACCAGTGACCACAGGGGACTGAGGCATACGCAGTATTTT. Translation: CATSDHRGLRHTQYF.

This clonotype is a singleton in its sample. A single base separates this from a much larger clone, so it may be a read error. V and J are TRBV28 and TRBJ1-5, with D unclear. Germline V gives CDR1 MDHEN, CDR2 SYDVKM. CDR3 length: 16 amino acids. This CDR3 reads CASRSGGGYSDQPQHF. The CDR3 DNA reads as TGTGCCAGCAGATCGGGTGGCGGATATAGCGATCAGCCCCAGCATTTT.

This clonotype was seen at least ten times. This chain uses TRBV10-3 with TRBJ2-7, with 7 nucleotides matching TRBD1. CDR1 and CDR2 from the germline V gene are ENHRY and SYGVKD. The CDR3 is 12 amino acids. V gave up 10 bases and J gave up 5 bases; unmatched junction bases: 8. The DNA for the CDR3 is TGTGCCACTGGGGAAGACAGGGACGAGCAGTACTTC. It encodes CATGEDRDEQYF.

Comments on this clonotype: A much larger clone is a single base away; this may be a read error. J is TRBJ2-7 and V is TRBV21-1. TRBV21-1 is labeled a pseudogene. This CDR3 region has 15 residues. As DNA, the CDR3 is TGTGCCAGCAGCAAAGATCCGGCGGCCGTCGACAAGCAGTACTTC. Protein sequence: CASSKDPAAVDKQYF.